This T cell receptor (beta chain) derives from a study of T cell changes during pregnancy in multiple sclerosis. Clones were sequenced by immunoSEQ multiplex PCR, and TCRdb holds only the in-frame ones, with some missing. The repertoire has tens of thousands of clones, 80% to 95% of them found once; the top ten carry around 0.93%. Germline V gives CDR1 SGDLS, CDR2 YYNGEE. The CDR3 sequence is 15 residues long. V lost 0 bases and J 5 bases, leaving 11 bases between the germline ends. Sequenced here: peripheral blood, sampled before pregnancy. This TCR derives from a female donor with multiple sclerosis, enrolled in a pregnancy study. The chain is built from TRBV9 and TRBJ1-4; D possibly corresponds to TRBD1 (6 bases). CDR3 sequence (DNA): TGTGCCAGCAGCGTAGCCGGGACATTCAATGAAAAACTGTTTTTT. Protein product: CASSVAGTFNEKLFF.